These T cell receptor beta chains were read from a single sample in a study of T cells in localized non-small cell lung cancer. TCRdb keeps only in-frame clones here, not all; method: immunoSEQ multiplex PCR. The sample yields fewer than 50,000 clones, around 86% seen once. Here the sequenced sample was peripheral blood mononuclear cells, taken before any cancer treatment. Source of these receptors: a male donor aged 60 or over with stage II lung adenocarcinoma. Both conserved end residues are part of each CDR3. Each record gives: V gene, CDR3 protein.

TRBV18 | CASSPPVPNYGYTF
TRBV7-8 | CASSLGLGYPRGYTF
TRBV5-1 | CASSQGLADITDTQYF
TRBV4-3 | CASSQDFSGETQYF
TRBV27 | CASSGLAGGIPYNEQFF
TRBV10-2 | CASSVVSDRGPQHF
TRBV5-1 | CASSGTSGQFNEQFF
TRBV27 | CASSFAGGTEKLFF
TRBV7-9 | CASNQGLANEKLFF
TRBV19 | CASSTHRGETQYF
TRBV30 | CAWSIGTGIIYEQYF